These 27 T cell receptor beta chains were all obtained from the same sample, sequenced in a study of T cells in Graves' hyperthyroidism and ophthalmopathy. TCR beta CDR3 regions were amplified from RNA transcripts. Initially, a first-round RT-PCR of the TCR CDR3 employed the HTBI primer set. From the multiplex PCR reads, TCRdb called clonotypes with MiXCR, one entry per CDR3 protein. The data show approximately 530,000 distinct CDR3 sequences, over 15% seen once. The sequencing sample was made of blood. These receptors were taken from a woman aged 18 to 35 with Graves' hyperthyroidism.

This clonotype came up a few times. The J gene is TRBJ1-2, the V gene TRBV12-3 or TRBV12-4, with no clear D. This CDR3 is built from 12 residues. The V end lost 4 bases, the J end lost 8 bases, and 11 bases lay between the germline ends. The CDR3 loop is CASSSVSRGYTF. In DNA, the CDR3 is TGTGCCAGCAGTTCAGTCTCCAGGGGCTACACCTTC.

This clonotype was found a few times. The gene calls are TRBV27 and TRBJ1-2, with D tentatively TRBD1 (6 bases). The CDR3 has 13 amino acids. Trimming left V 5 bases short and J 6 bases short, with 13 bases between. Germline values: CDR1 MNHEY, CDR2 SMNVEV (reference sequence). Here the CDR3 reads CASSTDRLHGYTF. Here the CDR3 DNA reads TGTGCCAGCAGTACGGACAGACTCCATGGCTACACCTTC.

In this sample, this clonotype turned up many times. This chain uses TRBV29-1 with TRBJ2-5; D might be TRBD2 (5 bases). The CDR3 has 14 residues. The V gene's germline CDR1 is SQVTM and CDR2 ANQGSEA. V shed 3 bases and J shed 5 bases, with 16 bases lying between them. CDR3 sequence: CSVELVEGGETQYF. The CDR3 DNA sequence: TGCAGCGTTGAGCTGGTTGAGGGTGGGGAGACCCAGTACTTC. Variable domain in full (rest from reference TRBV29-1 and TRBJ2-5): SAVISQKPSRDICQRGTSLTIQCQVDSQVTMMFWYRQQPGQSLTLIATANQGSEATYESGFVIDKFPISRPNLTFSTLTVSNMSPEDSSIYLCSVELVEGGETQYFGPGTRLLVL.

Comments on this clonotype: Just one base apart from a much larger clone, this may be a read error. The chain couples TRBV12-3 or TRBV12-4 to TRBJ1-4, with a possible D match to TRBD1 (6 bases). Trimming took off 11 bases at V and 8 bases at J, with 21 bases between the two ends. The CDR3 covers 14 residues. CDR3 bases: TGTGCCGGTACGAAGCCAGGGGCGGGGGAAAAACTGTTTTTT. Its protein product is CAGTKPGAGEKLFF.

This clonotype was picked up a small number of times. J is TRBJ2-1 and V is TRBV11-2; 9 bases align to TRBD2. V shed 8 bases, J shed 7 bases, and the junction held 3 bases outside the gene matches. CDR1 and CDR2 (germline): SGHAT, FQNNGV. There are 12 residues in the CDR3. The CDR3 DNA reads TGTGCCAGCGCGGGGGGGGGGAATGAGCAGTTCTTC. Translated: CASAGGGNEQFF.

The chain employs TRBV15 and TRBJ1-1; maybe TRBD1 (6 bases). Looked up from germline, CDR1 is LNHNV and CDR2 is YYDKDF (reference sequence). The CDR3 extends over 14 amino acids. V lost 7 bases and J lost 0, with 12 bases in between. The CDR3 DNA sequence: TGTGCCACCAACGGCGGACAGTTGAACACTGAAGCTTTCTTT. The encoded protein is CATNGGQLNTEAFF.

The chain has TRBV25-1 and TRBJ1-1; 10 nucleotides agree with TRBD1. This CDR3 has 15 amino acids. Per the germline V gene, CDR1 is MGHDK and CDR2 is SYGVNS. Losses at the gene ends were 4 bases for V and 9 bases for J; bases not matched to a gene: 11. The CDR3 sequence: CASSGDKRQGAKAFF. The CDR3 coding sequence is TGTGCCAGCAGTGGGGATAAACGACAGGGGGCGAAAGCTTTCTTT.

This sequence joins TRBV6-1 and TRBJ2-5; D perhaps matches TRBD1 (5 bases). V lost 6 bases to trimming and J lost 5 bases, with 13 bases between them. The CDR3 is 13 amino acids. Germline values: CDR1 MNHNS, CDR2 SASEGT. The DNA of the CDR3 is TGTGCCAGCAGCCCAGGGTCTGGGGAGACCCAGTACTTC. Translating it yields CASSPGSGETQYF.

This clonotype showed up just a few times. V usage is TRBV7-9 and J usage is TRBJ2-7, with D unclear. Trimming cost V 1 base and J 4 bases, with 17 bases left between them. Germline V lookup: CDR1 SEHNR, CDR2 FQNEAQ (reference sequence). This CDR3 has 16 residues. CDR3 residues: CASSLVKGLSMYEQYF. CDR3 sequence (DNA): TGTGCCAGCAGCTTAGTAAAGGGCTTGAGTATGTACGAGCAGTACTTC.

The table lists this clonotype with a few counts. Written as DNA, the CDR3 is TGCAGTGCTAGCGGTGGCGGGGCTGCTCAGCCCCAGCATTTT. Its translation: CSASGGGAAQPQHF. V usage is TRBV20-1 and J usage is TRBJ1-5, with D perhaps TRBD1 (5 bases). The CDR3 consists of 14 residues. Germline lookup yields CDR1 DFQATT and CDR2 SNEGSKA (reference sequence). V lost 3 bases to trimming and J lost 6 bases, with 15 bases between them.

This clonotype was counted ten times or more. The CDR3 bases are TGCGCCAGCAGCCAAGAGTTTTGGGACAATGAGCAGTTCTTC. Translation: CASSQEFWDNEQFF. This chain uses TRBV4-1 with TRBJ2-1; D is unclear. Trimming removed 0 bases from V and 5 bases from J, with 8 bases in between. Germline V gene data show CDR1 as MGHRA and CDR2 as YSYEKL. This CDR3 spans 14 amino acids.

The table lists this clonotype with a count of one. J is TRBJ1-1 and V is TRBV19; 12 bases line up with TRBD1. There are 14 residues in the CDR3. Trimming took 4 bases from V and 7 from J; bases not matched to a gene: 4. From germline, CDR1 is LNHDA and CDR2 SQIVND (reference sequence). CDR3 nucleotides: TGTGCCAGTAGTAGGGGGACAGGGGGCTTTGAAGCTTTCTTT. Its translation is CASSRGTGGFEAFF. Full variable domain (missing parts from reference TRBV19 and TRBJ1-1): DGGITQSPKYLFRKEGQNVTLSCEQNLNHDAMYWYRQDPGQGLRLIYYSQIVNDFQKGDIAEGYSVSREKKESFPLTVTSAQKNPTAFYLCASSRGTGGFEAFFGQGTRLTVV.

This clonotype was counted ten times or more. This rearrangement joins TRBV20-1 to TRBJ2-5; 8 bases map to TRBD2. This CDR3 has 14 residues. Unmatched junction bases numbered 6, after V lost 3 bases and J lost 3 bases. Germline-derived CDR1 and CDR2 are DFQATT and SNEGSKA (reference sequence). The DNA for the CDR3 is TGCAGTGCTAGGCCAGGACTAGCCGAAGAGACCCAGTACTTC. This encodes CSARPGLAEETQYF.

Ten or more counts support this clonotype. The chain combines TRBV6-1 with TRBJ2-6; D is uncertain. The CDR3 has 15 amino acids. Trimming removed 1 base at V and 2 bases at J, with 6 bases between. Germline CDR1 is MNHNS and CDR2 is SASEGT. Here the CDR3 DNA reads TGTGCCAGCAGTGAAGAAAAGGCTGGGGCCAACGTCCTGACTTTC. Protein sequence: CASSEEKAGANVLTF.

This clonotype turned up a few times. This chain joins TRBV27 and TRBJ1-1, with a weak D call TRBD1 (5 bases). V was cut by 3 bases and J by 1 base, with 6 bases left in between. In germline, CDR1 is MNHEY, CDR2 SMNVEV (reference sequence). This CDR3 is 13 amino acids long. This chain's CDR3 is CASSFGANTEAFF. CDR3 bases: TGTGCCAGCAGTTTCGGGGCGAACACTGAAGCTTTCTTT.

About this clonotype itself: Relative to the germline gene, one junction end is altered; a read error may explain this. The V call is TRBV2, the J call TRBJ1-4, with D possibly being TRBD1 (5 bases). Per germline, CDR1 SNHLY and CDR2 FYNNEI. This CDR3 region has 14 residues. The CDR3 reads CASSDRATNEKLVF. DNA for the CDR3: TGTGCCAGCAGTGACAGGGCAACTAATGAAAAACTGGTTTTT.

This clonotype was detected only a few times. The rearrangement uses TRBV30 and TRBJ1-4; 7 positions match TRBD1. Looked up from germline, CDR1 is GTSNPN and CDR2 is SVGIG (reference sequence). The CDR3 extends over 13 amino acids. With 0 bases clipped from V and 7 bases from J, the junction kept 2 bases outside the gene matches. The CDR3 DNA reads TGTGCCTGGAGTGTTCCAGGGGGTGAAAAACTGTTTTTT. It codes for CAWSVPGGEKLFF.

This clonotype was counted many times. The rearrangement links TRBV2 to TRBJ2-2; D is ambiguous. The CDR3 spans 14 residues. CDR1 and CDR2 from the germline V gene are SNHLY and FYNNEI. Trimming pared 3 bases from V and 1 base from J, leaving 6 bases between. For the CDR3, the DNA is TGTGCCAGCAGTGATTCTGGGAACACCGGGGAGCTGTTTTTT. This sequence encodes CASSDSGNTGELFF.

In this sample, this clonotype turned up a few times. With a much larger clone just one base away, this may be a read error. The chain employs TRBV3-1 and TRBJ2-5, with 9 bases that match TRBD2. The CDR3 sequence is 17 residues long. The germline CDR1 and CDR2 sequences are LGHDT and YNNKEL (reference sequence). The ends lost 0 bases at V and 4 bases at J; junction bases unmatched: 9. Here the CDR3 reads CASSQDRLAVGRETQYF. CDR3 bases: TGTGCCAGCAGCCAAGATAGACTAGCGGTGGGCAGAGAGACCCAGTACTTC.

This clonotype was counted ten times or more. The chain joins TRBV20-1 to TRBJ1-2, with D unclear. The V end was cut by 4 bases, the J end by 4 bases, with 19 bases between. There are 15 residues in the CDR3. Germline V gives CDR1 DFQATT, CDR2 SNEGSKA (reference sequence). The CDR3 is CSATKVGGVLYGYTF. In nucleotides, the CDR3 is TGCAGTGCTACCAAAGTTGGCGGTGTCCTCTATGGCTACACCTTC.

In this sample, this clonotype turned up many times. The V and J genes are TRBV27 and TRBJ1-5; D is unresolved. Trimming stripped 6 bases from V and 0 bases from J, with 12 bases between. This CDR3 spans 15 amino acids. Germline lookup yields CDR1 MNHEY and CDR2 SMNVEV (reference sequence). The CDR3 DNA sequence: TGTGCCAGCAGCCCGAGGGAAATTAGCAATCAGCCCCAGCATTTT. It codes for CASSPREISNQPQHF.

The sample holds a few counts of this clonotype. The rearrangement links TRBV6-1 to TRBJ1-2; no reliable D call. CDR1 is MNHNS and CDR2 is SASEGT in the germline V gene. V dropped 5 bases and J dropped 2 bases, with 9 bases sitting between them. The length of the CDR3 is 13 residues. CDR3 residues: CASSLEPNYGYTF. CDR3 bases: TGTGCCAGCAGTCTCGAGCCGAACTATGGCTACACCTTC.

The genes are TRBV19 and TRBJ2-1; no reliable D call. The CDR3 runs to 15 residues. Trimming cost V 7 bases and J 0 bases, with 13 bases left between them. Germline-derived CDR1 and CDR2 are LNHDA and SQIVND (reference sequence). CDR3 protein: CASTVNVFSYNEQFF. The DNA for the CDR3 is TGTGCCAGTACGGTGAACGTCTTCTCCTACAATGAGCAGTTCTTC.

The rearrangement uses TRBV7-8 and TRBJ2-5; tentatively, D is TRBD1 or TRBD2 (5 bases each). Trimming removed 5 bases from V and 4 bases from J, with 14 bases in between. The germline CDR1 and CDR2 sequences are SGHVS and FQNEAQ. This CDR3 has 14 amino acids. CDR3 DNA sequence: TGTGCCAGCAGCCCAGTGAGGGGTGGAGAGACCCAGTACTTC. It yields the protein CASSPVRGGETQYF.

This clonotype was observed at least ten times. This chain uses TRBV20-1 with TRBJ2-5; no clear D. Germline CDR1 DFQATT, CDR2 SNEGSKA (reference sequence). Trimming left V 2 bases short and J 0 bases short, with 13 bases between. The CDR3 consists of 15 residues. CDR3 residues: CSARPAEQNQETQYF. The CDR3 nucleotides read TGCAGTGCTAGACCCGCGGAACAAAACCAAGAGACCCAGTACTTC.

This clonotype was detected ten times or more. The rearrangement uses TRBV7-2 and TRBJ2-5; TRBD2 matches 7 bases. This CDR3 region has 15 residues. V lost 4 bases to trimming and J lost 5 bases; unmatched junction nucleotides: 10. CDR1 and CDR2 (germline): SGHTA, FQGNSA. CDR3: CASSSGGKGSETQYF. In DNA form, the CDR3 reads TGTGCCAGCAGCTCGGGGGGAAAGGGTTCGGAGACCCAGTACTTC.

This sequence joins TRBV18 and TRBJ2-1, with 10 bases matching TRBD2. The germline V gene encodes CDR1 KGHSH and CDR2 LQKENI. The CDR3 covers 15 residues. V trimming: 2 bases; J trimming: 9 bases; junction bases outside the gene matches: 7. The CDR3 DNA sequence: TGTGCCAGCTCACCAAGGGCCTCTAGCGGGAGTGAGCAGTTCTTC. Translation gives CASSPRASSGSEQFF.